The TCR beta chain under discussion was sequenced for a study of TIL therapy for anti-PD-1-resistant metastatic lung cancer. Germline-derived CDR1 and CDR2 are SNHLY and FYNNEI. This CDR3 has 14 residues. Trimming left V 7 bases short and J 6 bases short, with 15 bases between. Time point given: pre-treatment sample, taken before nivolumab and TIL therapy. Stage 4 NSCLC adults joined between October 2017 and January 2020. The immunoSEQ assay was v3. Measured with immunoSEQ multiplex PCR; TCRdb has only the in-frame clones, and not every one. The sample holds 50,000 or so clones, 70% to 85% seen once. The J gene is TRBJ2-2, the V gene TRBV2; D might be TRBD2 (5 bases). Sequences were derived from blood, sampled at baseline. The receptor was derived from a woman aged 25-85 years with non-small cell lung cancer. CDR3 DNA: TGTGCCAGCACCCTACTAGTACTAGCCGGGGAGCTGTTTTTT. Its translation is CASTLLVLAGELFF.